This TCR beta chain was captured by sequencing in a study of T cell responses to AZD1222 COVID-19 vaccine. Clones were read by immunoSEQ multiplex PCR, and TCRdb kept only the in-frame ones, dropping some. The table lists more than 95,000 clones, roughly nine tenths of them singletons. Pooled samples include second doses given at about 4 or 12 weeks. The CDR3 has 13 amino acids. V lost 7 bases and J lost 9; bases outside the gene matches: 10. Germline CDR1 SNHLY, CDR2 FYNNEI. The material was peripheral blood, obtained 28 days after the second AZD1222 dose. The TCR sequence derives from an adult who received the AZD1222 COVID-19 vaccine. V is TRBV2 and J is TRBJ2-5; the match to TRBD1 covers 8 bases. CDR3 loop: CASIGQGPRAQYF. The CDR3 DNA reads TGTGCCAGCATAGGACAGGGCCCAAGAGCCCAGTACTTC. Using reference TRBV2 and TRBJ2-5 for the parts outside the CDR3, the full variable domain is EPEVTQTPSHQVTQMGQEVILRCVPISNHLYFYWYRQILGQKVEFLVSFYNNEISEKSEIFDDQFSVERPDGSNFTLKIRSTKLEDSAMYFCASIGQGPRAQYFGPGTRLLVL.